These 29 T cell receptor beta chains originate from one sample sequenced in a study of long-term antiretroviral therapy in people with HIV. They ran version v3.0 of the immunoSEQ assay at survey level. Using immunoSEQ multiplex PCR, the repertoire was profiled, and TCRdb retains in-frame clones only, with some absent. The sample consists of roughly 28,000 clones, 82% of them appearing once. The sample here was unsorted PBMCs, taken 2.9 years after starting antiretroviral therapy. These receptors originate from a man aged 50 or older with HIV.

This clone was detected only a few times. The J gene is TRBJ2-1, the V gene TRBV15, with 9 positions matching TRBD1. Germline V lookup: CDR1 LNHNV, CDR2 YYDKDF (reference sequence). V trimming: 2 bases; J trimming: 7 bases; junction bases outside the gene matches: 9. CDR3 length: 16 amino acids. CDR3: CATSRTPGQGGNEQFF. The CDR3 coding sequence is TGTGCCACCAGCAGAACACCGGGACAGGGTGGGAATGAGCAGTTCTTC.

The CDR3 sequence is CASSLLGLAYNEQFF. CDR3 nucleotide sequence: TGTGCCAGCAGTCTTCTGGGACTAGCTTACAATGAGCAGTTCTTC. The V call is TRBV6-5, the J call TRBJ2-1; TRBD2 matches 9 bases. CDR1 is MNHEY, CDR2 SVGAGI, per germline. Losses at the gene ends were 5 bases for V and 4 bases for J; bases not matched to a gene: 6. The CDR3 extends over 15 amino acids.

CDR3 protein: CASSWVQGAYTEAFF. In nucleotides, the CDR3 is TGTGCCAGCAGCTGGGTACAGGGGGCGTACACTGAAGCTTTCTTT. This chain connects TRBV13 to TRBJ1-1; 9 nucleotides match TRBD1. CDR3 length equals 15 residues. Germline assignment: CDR1 PRHDT and CDR2 FYEKMQ (reference sequence). The ends lost 4 bases at V and 3 bases at J; junction bases unmatched: 6.

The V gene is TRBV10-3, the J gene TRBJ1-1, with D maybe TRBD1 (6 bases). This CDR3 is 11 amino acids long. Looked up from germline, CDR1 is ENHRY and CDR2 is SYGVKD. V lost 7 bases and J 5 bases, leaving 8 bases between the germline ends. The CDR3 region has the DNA TGTGCCATCAAGGGGGGAACTGAAGCTTTCTTT. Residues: CAIKGGTEAFF.

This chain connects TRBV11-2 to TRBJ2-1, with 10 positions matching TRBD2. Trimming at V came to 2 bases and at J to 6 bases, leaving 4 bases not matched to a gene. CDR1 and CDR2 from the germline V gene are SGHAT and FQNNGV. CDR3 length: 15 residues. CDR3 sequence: CASSLTSGVANEQFF. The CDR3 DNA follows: TGTGCCAGCAGCTTAACTAGCGGGGTGGCCAATGAGCAGTTCTTC.

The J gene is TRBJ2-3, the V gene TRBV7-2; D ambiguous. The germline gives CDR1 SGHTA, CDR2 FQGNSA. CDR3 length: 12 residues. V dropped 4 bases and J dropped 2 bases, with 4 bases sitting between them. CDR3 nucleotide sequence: TGTGCCAGCAGCTCCTACACAGATACGCAGTATTTT. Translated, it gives CASSSYTDTQYF.

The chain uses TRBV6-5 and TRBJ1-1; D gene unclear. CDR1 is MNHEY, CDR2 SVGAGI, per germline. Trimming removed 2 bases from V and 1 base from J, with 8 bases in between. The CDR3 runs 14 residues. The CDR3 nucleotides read TGTGCCAGCAGTTACGGGAGCAAGAACACTGAAGCTTTCTTT. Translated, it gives CASSYGSKNTEAFF.

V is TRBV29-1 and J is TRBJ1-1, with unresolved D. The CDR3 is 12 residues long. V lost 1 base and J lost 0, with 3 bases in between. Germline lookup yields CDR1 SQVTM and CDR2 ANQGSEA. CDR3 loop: CSVEAMNTEAFF. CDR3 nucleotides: TGCAGCGTTGAAGCGATGAACACTGAAGCTTTCTTT. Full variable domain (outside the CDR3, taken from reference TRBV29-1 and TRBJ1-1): SAVISQKPSRDICQRGTSLTIQCQVDSQVTMMFWYRQQPGQSLTLIATANQGSEATYESGFVIDKFPISRPNLTFSTLTVSNMSPEDSSIYLCSVEAMNTEAFFGQGTRLTVV.

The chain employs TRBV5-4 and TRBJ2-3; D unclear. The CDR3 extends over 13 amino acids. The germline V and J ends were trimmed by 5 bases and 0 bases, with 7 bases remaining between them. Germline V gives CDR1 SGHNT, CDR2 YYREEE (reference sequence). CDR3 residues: CASRGSSTDTQYF. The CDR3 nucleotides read TGTGCCAGCAGGGGCAGCAGCACAGATACGCAGTATTTT. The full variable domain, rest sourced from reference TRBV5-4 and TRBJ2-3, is ETGVTQSPTHLIKTRGQQVTLRCSSQSGHNTVSWYQQALGQGPQFIFQYYREEENGRGNFPPRFSGLQFPNYSSELNVNALELDDSALYLCASRGSSTDTQYFGPGTRLTVL.

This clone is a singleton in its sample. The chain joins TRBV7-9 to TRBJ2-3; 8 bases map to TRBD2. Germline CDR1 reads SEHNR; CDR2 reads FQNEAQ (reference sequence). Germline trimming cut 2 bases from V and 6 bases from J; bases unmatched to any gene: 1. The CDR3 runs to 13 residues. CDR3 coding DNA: TGTGCCAGCAGCTTAAGACTAGCGGATACGCAGTATTTT. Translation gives CASSLRLADTQYF.

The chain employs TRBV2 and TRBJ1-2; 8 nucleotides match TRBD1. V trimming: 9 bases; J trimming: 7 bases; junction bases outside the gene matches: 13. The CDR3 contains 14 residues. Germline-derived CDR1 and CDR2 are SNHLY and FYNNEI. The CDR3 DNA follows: TGTGCCAGTTACCGGGACAGGCAAATTGGTGGCTACACCTTC. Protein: CASYRDRQIGGYTF. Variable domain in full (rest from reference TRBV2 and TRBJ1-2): EPEVTQTPSHQVTQMGQEVILRCVPISNHLYFYWYRQILGQKVEFLVSFYNNEISEKSEIFDDQFSVERPDGSNFTLKIRSTKLEDSAMYFCASYRDRQIGGYTFGSGTRLTVV.

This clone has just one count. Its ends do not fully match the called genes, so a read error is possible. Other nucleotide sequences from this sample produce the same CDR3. CDR3 sequence (DNA): TGCGCCAGCAGCTTGGTGGTTACAGGGGCAGATACGCAGTATTTT. This encodes CASSLVVTGADTQYF. The rearrangement joins TRBV5-6 to TRBJ2-3, with 7 bases identical to TRBD1. This CDR3 region has 15 residues. Germline-derived CDR1 and CDR2 are SGHDT and YYEEEE.

The CDR3 protein is CASSPRDGPYEQYF. As DNA, the CDR3 is TGCGCCAGCAGCCCCCGGGACGGCCCCTACGAGCAGTACTTC. The V gene is TRBV4-1, the J gene TRBJ2-7; the D call may be TRBD1 or TRBD2 (5 bases each). CDR1 is MGHRA, CDR2 YSYEKL, per germline. CDR3 length: 14 residues. V dropped 4 bases and J dropped 2 bases, with 12 bases sitting between them.

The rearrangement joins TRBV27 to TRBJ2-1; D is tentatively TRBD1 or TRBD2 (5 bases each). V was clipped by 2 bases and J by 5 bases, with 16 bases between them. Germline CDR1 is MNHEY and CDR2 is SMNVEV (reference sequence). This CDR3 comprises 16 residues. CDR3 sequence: CASSLGTLSRDNEQFF. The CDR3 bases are TGTGCCAGCAGTTTAGGGACCCTCTCGCGCGACAATGAGCAGTTCTTC.

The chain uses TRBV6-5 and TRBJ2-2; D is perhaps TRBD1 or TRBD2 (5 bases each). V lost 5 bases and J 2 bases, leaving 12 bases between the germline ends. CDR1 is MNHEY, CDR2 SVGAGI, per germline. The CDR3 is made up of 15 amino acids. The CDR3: CASSGRGRNTGELFF. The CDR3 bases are TGTGCCAGCAGTGGCCGGGGCCGAAACACCGGGGAGCTGTTTTTT.

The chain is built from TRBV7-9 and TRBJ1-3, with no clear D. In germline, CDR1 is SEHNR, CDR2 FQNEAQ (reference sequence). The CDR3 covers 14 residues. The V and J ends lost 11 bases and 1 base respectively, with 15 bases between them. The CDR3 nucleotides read TGTGCCTTGGAGGGAGAGGTATCTGGAAACACCATATATTTT. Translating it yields CALEGEVSGNTIYF.

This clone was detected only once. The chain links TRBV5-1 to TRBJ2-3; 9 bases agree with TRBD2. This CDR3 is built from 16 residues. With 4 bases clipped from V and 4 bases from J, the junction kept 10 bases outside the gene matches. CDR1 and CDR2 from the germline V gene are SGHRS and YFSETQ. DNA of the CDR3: TGCGCCAGCAGCGTCGGACCTGCGGGGGGGCCAGATACGCAGTATTTT. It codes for CASSVGPAGGPDTQYF.

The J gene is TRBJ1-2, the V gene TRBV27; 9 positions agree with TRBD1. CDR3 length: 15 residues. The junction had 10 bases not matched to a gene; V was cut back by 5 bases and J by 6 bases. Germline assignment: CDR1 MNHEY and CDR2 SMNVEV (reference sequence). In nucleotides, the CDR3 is TGTGCCAGCAGTCACTCCGCCGGGACAGGGAATGGCTACACCTTC. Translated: CASSHSAGTGNGYTF.

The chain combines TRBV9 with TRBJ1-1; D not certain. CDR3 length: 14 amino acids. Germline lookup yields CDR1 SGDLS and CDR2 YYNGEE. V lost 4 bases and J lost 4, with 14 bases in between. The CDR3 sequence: CASSPPPSSTEAFF. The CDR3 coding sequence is TGTGCCAGCAGCCCCCCACCCTCGAGCACTGAAGCTTTCTTT.

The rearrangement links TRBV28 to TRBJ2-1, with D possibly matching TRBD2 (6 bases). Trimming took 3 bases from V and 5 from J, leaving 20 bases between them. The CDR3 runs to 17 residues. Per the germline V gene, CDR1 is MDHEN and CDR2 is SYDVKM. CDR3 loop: CASSFTPGRIRNNEQFF. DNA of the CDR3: TGTGCCAGCAGTTTCACCCCAGGGAGGATCAGAAACAATGAGCAGTTCTTC.

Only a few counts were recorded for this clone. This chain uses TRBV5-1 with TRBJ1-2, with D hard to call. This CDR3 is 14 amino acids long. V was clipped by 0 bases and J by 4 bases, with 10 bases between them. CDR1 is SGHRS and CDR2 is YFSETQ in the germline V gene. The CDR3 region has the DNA TGCGCCAGCAGCTTGGATGGGGATTCCTATGGCTACACCTTC. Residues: CASSLDGDSYGYTF. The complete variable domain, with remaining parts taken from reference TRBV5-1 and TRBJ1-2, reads KAGVTQTPRYLIKTRGQQVTLSCSPISGHRSVSWYQQTPGQGLQFLFEYFSETQRNKGNFPGRFSGRQFSNSRSEMNVSTLELGDSALYLCASSLDGDSYGYTFGSGTRLTVV.

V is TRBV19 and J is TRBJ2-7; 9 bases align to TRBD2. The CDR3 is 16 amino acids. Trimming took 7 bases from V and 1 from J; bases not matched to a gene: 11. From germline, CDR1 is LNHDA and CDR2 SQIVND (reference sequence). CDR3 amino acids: CASTPSSGGPSYEQYF. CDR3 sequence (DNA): TGTGCCAGTACCCCCAGCAGCGGGGGGCCATCCTACGAGCAGTACTTC. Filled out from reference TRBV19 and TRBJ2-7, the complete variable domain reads DGGITQSPKYLFRKEGQNVTLSCEQNLNHDAMYWYRQDPGQGLRLIYYSQIVNDFQKGDIAEGYSVSREKKESFPLTVTSAQKNPTAFYLCASTPSSGGPSYEQYFGPGTRLTVT.

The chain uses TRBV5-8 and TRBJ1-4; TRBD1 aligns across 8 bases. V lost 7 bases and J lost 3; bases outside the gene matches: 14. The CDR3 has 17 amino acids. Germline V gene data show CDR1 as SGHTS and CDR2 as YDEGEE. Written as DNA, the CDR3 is TGTGCCAGCCCGCCCTGGGGCAGGGGGCAGGCTAATGAAAAACTGTTTTTT. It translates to CASPPWGRGQANEKLFF.

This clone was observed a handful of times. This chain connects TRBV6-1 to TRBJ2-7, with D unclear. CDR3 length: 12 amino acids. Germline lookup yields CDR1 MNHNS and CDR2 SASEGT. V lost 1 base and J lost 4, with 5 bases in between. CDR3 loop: CASSEGPYEQYF. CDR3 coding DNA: TGTGCCAGCAGTGAAGGCCCTTACGAGCAGTACTTC.

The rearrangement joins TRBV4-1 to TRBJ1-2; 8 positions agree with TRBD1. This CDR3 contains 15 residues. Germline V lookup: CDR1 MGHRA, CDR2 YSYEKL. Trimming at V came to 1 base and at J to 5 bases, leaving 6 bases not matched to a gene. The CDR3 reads CASSQVAGQDYGYTF. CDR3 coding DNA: TGCGCCAGCAGCCAAGTAGCGGGACAGGATTATGGCTACACCTTC.

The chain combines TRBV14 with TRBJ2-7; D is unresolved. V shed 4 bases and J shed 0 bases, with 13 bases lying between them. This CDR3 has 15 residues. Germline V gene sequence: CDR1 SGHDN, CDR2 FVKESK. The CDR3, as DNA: TGTGCCAGCAGCCTAAAGGGTGTTAGCTCCTACGAGCAGTACTTC. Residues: CASSLKGVSSYEQYF.

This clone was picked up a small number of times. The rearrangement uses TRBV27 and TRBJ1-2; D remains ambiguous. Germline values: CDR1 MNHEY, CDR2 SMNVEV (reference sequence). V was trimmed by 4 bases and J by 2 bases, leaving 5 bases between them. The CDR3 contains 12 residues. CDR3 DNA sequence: TGTGCCAGCAGTTCATACAACTATGGCTACACCTTC. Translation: CASSSYNYGYTF.

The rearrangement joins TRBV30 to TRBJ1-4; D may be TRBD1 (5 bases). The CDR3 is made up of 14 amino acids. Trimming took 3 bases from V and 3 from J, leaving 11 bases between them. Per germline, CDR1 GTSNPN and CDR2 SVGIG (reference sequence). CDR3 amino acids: CAWRGWGPNEKLFF. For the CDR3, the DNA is TGTGCCTGGAGGGGGTGGGGACCTAATGAAAAACTGTTTTTT.

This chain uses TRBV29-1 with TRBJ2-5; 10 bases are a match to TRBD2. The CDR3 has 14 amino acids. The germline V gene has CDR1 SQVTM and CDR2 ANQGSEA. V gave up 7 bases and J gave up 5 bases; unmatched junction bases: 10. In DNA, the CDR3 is TGCAGCGGGGAAAAAGCGGGGGGGGTGGAGACCCAGTACTTC. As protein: CSGEKAGGVETQYF.